The 32 T cell receptor beta chains in this list originate from one sample, sequenced in a study of OX40 agonist ivuxolimab in advanced cancers. Assay: immunoSEQ multiplex PCR; the TCRdb copy retains only in-frame clones and omits some. Of approximately 26,000 clones in the sample, around four fifths were seen once. Sequencing used CD4+ or CD8+ T cells sorted from blood, obtained in a trial of the OX40 agonist ivuxolimab. Source of these receptors: an adult with an advanced solid tumor such as melanoma, head and neck, liver or kidney cancer.

The chain combines TRBV7-6 with TRBJ1-1; D not certain. Germline assignment: CDR1 SGHVS and CDR2 FNYEAQ. The CDR3 is made up of 17 amino acids. V lost 5 bases to trimming and J lost 3 bases, with 22 bases between them. The CDR3, as DNA: TGTGCCAGCAGCCTCCGGGGTTTGGAGGGAGAGGACACTGAAGCTTTCTTT. This encodes CASSLRGLEGEDTEAFF.

For this clone: A much larger clone sits a single nucleotide away, making a read error possible. The V call is TRBV5-1, the J call TRBJ1-3, with 12 bases aligning to TRBD1. The germline CDR1 and CDR2 sequences are SGHRS and YFSETQ. This CDR3 is 15 amino acids long. This chain's CDR3 is CASSWDRGQGNTMYF. As DNA, the CDR3 is TGCGCCAGCAGCTGGGACAGGGGGCAAGGAAACACCATGTATTTT. Complete variable domain (other parts from reference TRBV5-1 and TRBJ1-3): KAGVTQTPRYLIKTRGQQVTLSCSPISGHRSVSWYQQTPGQGLQFLFEYFSETQRNKGNFPGRFSGRQFSNSRSEMNVSTLELGDSALYLCASSWDRGQGNTMYFGEGSWLTVV.

The V gene is TRBV18, the J gene TRBJ1-2, with D possibly TRBD1 on 6 matching bases. CDR1 is KGHSH, CDR2 LQKENI, per germline. The germline V and J ends were trimmed by 2 bases and 3 bases, with 19 bases remaining between them. The CDR3 is 17 residues long. CDR3 residues: CASSPSPDSLLDYGYTF. CDR3 sequence (DNA): TGTGCCAGCTCACCATCGCCGGACAGCCTGTTGGACTATGGCTACACCTTC.

The V and J genes are TRBV28 and TRBJ1-2; the match to TRBD1 covers 11 bases. Trimming at V came to 4 bases and at J to 4 bases, leaving 5 bases not matched to a gene. In germline, CDR1 is MDHEN, CDR2 SYDVKM. The CDR3 totals 15 residues. The CDR3 region has the DNA TGTGCCAGCAGTTCAACCGGGACAGGGGGCTATGGCTACACCTTC. Residues: CASSSTGTGGYGYTF.

This rearrangement joins TRBV7-2 to TRBJ1-3; 9 bases line up with TRBD1. The germline CDR1 and CDR2 sequences are SGHTA and FQGNSA. The V gene end was trimmed by 5 bases and the J gene end by 3 bases; junction bases not matched to a gene: 8. The CDR3 runs 16 residues. CDR3 coding DNA: TGTGCCAGCAGCCCACCGGGACAGGGAAATGGAAACACCATATATTTT. The encoded protein is CASSPPGQGNGNTIYF.

A word on this clone: At one boundary the junction diverges from the germline segment, which might be a read error. The chain employs TRBV27 and TRBJ2-3; no clear D gene. CDR1 and CDR2 from the germline V gene are MNHEY and SMNVEV (reference sequence). The CDR3 contains 12 residues. CDR3 in DNA: TGTGCCAGCAGTGCGAACACAAATACGCAGTATTTT. Protein: CASSANTNTQYF.

This clone was counted a single time. This chain connects TRBV7-2 to TRBJ2-1; the D is unclear. The CDR3 extends over 13 amino acids. V lost 2 bases, J lost 7 bases, and 9 bases lay in between. Germline loops: CDR1 SGHTA, CDR2 FQGNSA. In DNA form, the CDR3 reads TGTGCCAGCAGCTTACCCCCGAGGAATGAGCAGTTCTTC. Amino acids: CASSLPPRNEQFF.

This clone was seen a few times. Other DNA sequences in this sample translate to the same CDR3. V is TRBV5-1 and J is TRBJ2-7, with no clear D. CDR3 size: 12 residues. Germline lookup yields CDR1 SGHRS and CDR2 YFSETQ. Trimming took 0 bases from V and 6 from J, leaving 7 bases between them. The CDR3 nucleotides are TGCGCCAGCAGCTTGGCCGGCAGCGAGCAGTACTTC. It specifies CASSLAGSEQYF.

The J gene is TRBJ1-3, the V gene TRBV7-2, with 7 bases aligning to TRBD1. V was clipped by 5 bases and J by 5 bases; unmatched bases: 12. This CDR3 region has 16 residues. Germline CDR1 is SGHTA and CDR2 is FQGNSA. The CDR3 is CASSKYPTGSRNTIYF. The CDR3 DNA reads as TGTGCCAGCAGCAAGTACCCGACAGGGTCGAGAAACACCATATATTTT.

Regarding this clone: The sample contains more than one DNA sequence encoding this CDR3. The chain recombines TRBV7-6 with TRBJ2-3; D possibly matches TRBD1 or TRBD2 (6 bases each). Germline lookup yields CDR1 SGHVS and CDR2 FNYEAQ. The CDR3 has 18 residues. Trimming removed 4 bases at V and 6 bases at J, with 26 bases between. Here the CDR3 reads CASSSYPSRGGGADTQYF. The CDR3 coding sequence is TGTGCCAGCAGCTCTTACCCCAGCCGCGGAGGGGGTGCGGATACGCAGTATTTT.

V gene TRBV7-9 combines with J gene TRBJ1-5; no firm D call. Germline-derived CDR1 and CDR2 are SEHNR and FQNEAQ (reference sequence). The CDR3 spans 16 residues. The V and J ends lost 4 bases and 4 bases respectively, with 17 bases between them. The DNA for the CDR3 is TGTGCCAGCAGCTCTCCCAAGGACCCAGGAAATCAGCCCCAGCATTTT. Amino acid sequence: CASSSPKDPGNQPQHF. The variable domain in full, with the rest retrieved from reference TRBV7-9 and TRBJ1-5, is DTGVSQNPRHKITKRGQNVTFRCDPISEHNRLYWYRQTLGQGPEFLTYFQNEAQLEKSRLLSDRFSAERPKGSFSTLEIQRTEQGDSAMYLCASSSPKDPGNQPQHFGDGTRLSIL.

In the case of this clone: A read error is possible here, since a much larger clone lies one base away. The chain couples TRBV6-5 to TRBJ2-5; a possible D gene is TRBD1 (7 bases). The germline V gene encodes CDR1 MNHEY and CDR2 SVGAGI. This CDR3 comprises 15 residues. CDR3 amino acids: CAGSYRGRRGETQYF. In DNA, the CDR3 is TGTGCCGGCAGTTACAGGGGCAGGAGGGGAGAGACCCAGTACTTC.

This clone was observed once. V is TRBV7-9 and J is TRBJ1-3, with a weak D call TRBD1 (5 bases). The CDR3 contains 15 residues. V was shortened by 5 bases and J by 0 bases, with 11 bases between the two germline ends. In germline, CDR1 is SEHNR, CDR2 FQNEAQ (reference sequence). The CDR3 nucleotides are TGTGCCAGCAGCCCAACAGGTTTCTCTGGAAACACCATATATTTT. It is translated as CASSPTGFSGNTIYF.

The gene calls are TRBV7-2 and TRBJ2-7; a possible D gene is TRBD1 (6 bases). CDR3 length: 14 amino acids. Germline CDR1 reads SGHTA; CDR2 reads FQGNSA. The V end was cut by 3 bases, the J end by 3 bases, with 12 bases between. CDR3 DNA sequence: TGTGCCAGCAGCTTGGGACACATGAACTACGAGCAGTACTTC. Translation gives CASSLGHMNYEQYF.

This rearrangement joins TRBV4-3 to TRBJ2-1, with D tentatively TRBD1 (6 bases). CDR3 length equals 16 residues. CDR1 and CDR2 (germline): LGHNA, YSLEER. Trimming took off 0 bases at V and 3 bases at J, with 12 bases between the two ends. CDR3 in amino acids: CASSQEGQGHYNEQFF. In DNA form, the CDR3 reads TGCGCCAGCAGCCAAGAAGGGCAGGGACACTACAATGAGCAGTTCTTC.

This clone was picked up one time. V and J are TRBV6-5 and TRBJ1-5; D unclear. The CDR3 loop spans 13 amino acids. Germline V gene data show CDR1 as MNHEY and CDR2 as SVGAGI. Trimming took 6 bases from V and 9 from J, leaving 15 bases between them. The CDR3 coding sequence is TGTGCCAGCAGCGGAGTCGGGATCCTGCCCCAGCATTTT. Its translation is CASSGVGILPQHF.

This clone was picked up a small number of times. V usage is TRBV30 and J usage is TRBJ2-3, with 10 positions matching TRBD2. Trimming took 5 bases from V and 1 from J; bases not matched to a gene: 3. CDR1 GTSNPN and CDR2 SVGIG come from the germline V gene (reference sequence). The CDR3 contains 14 residues. In DNA, the CDR3 is TGTGCCTGGGGACTAGCGGAGGGCACAGATACGCAGTATTTT. Translating it yields CAWGLAEGTDTQYF.

This rearrangement joins TRBV7-2 to TRBJ2-3, with D perhaps matching TRBD2 (5 bases). V lost 1 base, J lost 5 bases, and 10 bases lay in between. This CDR3 has 14 residues. Germline values: CDR1 SGHTA, CDR2 FQGNSA. The CDR3 DNA sequence: TGTGCCAGCAGCTTAGAGCTAGCAGGAGATACGCAGTATTTT. It translates to CASSLELAGDTQYF.

The rearrangement links TRBV19 to TRBJ1-5, with TRBD1 as a possible D gene (6 bases). CDR1 LNHDA and CDR2 SQIVND come from the germline V gene (reference sequence). This CDR3 has 16 residues. V was shortened by 5 bases and J by 0 bases, with 14 bases between the two germline ends. CDR3 sequence (DNA): TGTGCCAGTAGTGATCCGGGGACATATAGCAATCAGCCCCAGCATTTT. It is translated as CASSDPGTYSNQPQHF.

The chain couples TRBV27 to TRBJ1-1; D is possibly TRBD1 (6 bases). The V gene lost 3 bases and the J gene lost 7 bases, with 21 bases spanning the gap. The CDR3 runs 16 residues. CDR1 MNHEY and CDR2 SMNVEV come from the germline V gene (reference sequence). The CDR3 nucleotides are TGTGCCAGCAGTTTGCTCGTCAGTCAGGGGTCGAGTGAAGCTTTCTTT. It is translated as CASSLLVSQGSSEAFF.

Here the CDR3 DNA reads TGTGCCAGCAGCTTAGAAAGGACTCTCTACGGAGCTTACACTGAAGCTTTCTTT. It yields the protein CASSLERTLYGAYTEAFF. The gene calls are TRBV11-2 and TRBJ1-1; D gene uncertain. The germline V and J ends were trimmed by 0 bases and 3 bases, with 20 bases remaining between them. CDR3 length: 18 residues. CDR1 is SGHAT, CDR2 FQNNGV, per germline.

The V gene is TRBV29-1, the J gene TRBJ2-3; D is uncertain. The CDR3 spans 11 residues. The germline gives CDR1 SQVTM, CDR2 ANQGSEA. Trimming took off 4 bases at V and 4 bases at J, with 6 bases between the two ends. CDR3 in DNA: TGCAGCGTTGCAAGTTCAGATACGCAGTATTTT. Protein: CSVASSDTQYF.

This clone appeared once. The chain employs TRBV7-8 and TRBJ2-1; 11 nucleotides match TRBD2. The CDR3 runs to 19 residues. Trimming at V came to 2 bases and at J to 0 bases, leaving 9 bases not matched to a gene. Germline lookup yields CDR1 SGHVS and CDR2 FQNEAQ. The CDR3 DNA is TGTGCCAGCAGCTTAACACTAGCGGGGGAAATGAGCTCCTACAATGAGCAGTTCTTC. Its translation: CASSLTLAGEMSSYNEQFF.

This clone was observed a single time. This rearrangement joins TRBV11-3 to TRBJ2-7; tentatively, D is TRBD2 (6 bases). Looked up from germline, CDR1 is SGHNT and CDR2 is YENEEA. This CDR3 is built from 14 residues. Trimming shortened V by 0 bases and J by 6 bases, and 12 bases separated the two germline ends. The CDR3 is CASSLDAGPGEQYF. CDR3 in DNA: TGTGCCAGCAGCTTAGACGCGGGGCCAGGCGAGCAGTACTTC.

The chain is built from TRBV5-4 and TRBJ2-2, with D unresolved. This CDR3 is 13 amino acids long. V shed 0 bases and J shed 7 bases, with 7 bases lying between them. Germline CDR1 and CDR2: SGHNT and YYREEE (reference sequence). CDR3 sequence: CASSLAVVGELFF. In nucleotides, the CDR3 is TGTGCCAGCAGCTTGGCAGTGGTCGGGGAGCTGTTTTTT.

This chain links TRBV10-3 with TRBJ2-7; D is ambiguous. The CDR3 has 14 residues. Per the germline V gene, CDR1 is ENHRY and CDR2 is SYGVKD. V was cut by 4 bases and J by 5 bases, with 15 bases left in between. As DNA, the CDR3 is TGTGCCATCAGTGTGGGCCCAGGTGGCCACGAGCAGTACTTC. Translation gives CAISVGPGGHEQYF.

The chain employs TRBV7-9 and TRBJ2-7, with D perhaps TRBD2 (5 bases). CDR1 and CDR2 (germline): SEHNR, FQNEAQ (reference sequence). The CDR3 spans 15 residues. Trimming removed 2 bases at V and 6 bases at J, with 17 bases between. The CDR3 sequence: CASSLRRESTSEQYF. CDR3 in DNA: TGTGCCAGCAGCTTACGAAGGGAGAGCACCTCCGAGCAGTACTTC.

This chain uses TRBV6-5 with TRBJ1-2; perhaps TRBD1 as D (6 bases). CDR3 length: 14 amino acids. CDR1 is MNHEY, CDR2 SVGAGI, per germline. V lost 6 bases to trimming and J lost 8 bases, with 19 bases between them. The CDR3 loop is CASSVTGIRGGYTF. CDR3 DNA sequence: TGTGCCAGCAGCGTAACAGGGATCCGAGGGGGCTACACCTTC.

The DNA of the CDR3 is TGTGCCAGCTCACCACAGTTCGACAGGGGTATCTACGAGCAGTACTTC. This encodes CASSPQFDRGIYEQYF. The chain uses TRBV18 and TRBJ2-7; 8 positions match TRBD1. CDR1 and CDR2 from the germline V gene are KGHSH and LQKENI. The V gene end was trimmed by 1 base and the J gene end by 3 bases; junction bases not matched to a gene: 8. The length of the CDR3 is 16 residues. The full variable domain, with the rest looked up from reference TRBV18 and TRBJ2-7, is NAGVMQNPRHLVRRRGQEARLRCSPMKGHSHVYWYRQLPEEGLKFMVYLQKENIIDESGMPKERFSAEFPKEGPSILRIQQVVRGDSAAYFCASSPQFDRGIYEQYFGPGTRLTVT.

The chain carries TRBV7-9 and TRBJ1-1; tentative D call: TRBD1 (5 bases). Germline lookup yields CDR1 SEHNR and CDR2 FQNEAQ (reference sequence). The CDR3 consists of 15 residues. Deletions cut 0 bases from V and 4 bases from J, with 12 bases between. The DNA of the CDR3 is TGTGCCAGCAGCTTAGCTGGGGCTGAGTTCACTGAAGCTTTCTTT. This encodes CASSLAGAEFTEAFF.

This clone was found once. The V gene is TRBV7-2, the J gene TRBJ1-4; TRBD1 matches at 8 bases. The V gene's germline CDR1 is SGHTA and CDR2 FQGNSA. With V trimmed by 5 bases and J by 8 bases, 7 bases remained unmatched. CDR3 size: 14 residues. CDR3 sequence (DNA): TGTGCCAGCAGCCCGACAGGGGTGTGGGAAAAACTGTTTTTT. It is translated as CASSPTGVWEKLFF.

This chain joins TRBV4-3 and TRBJ2-1, with 13 positions matching TRBD2. CDR1 and CDR2 (germline): LGHNA, YSLEER. Germline trimming cut 4 bases from V and 4 bases from J; bases unmatched to any gene: 1. The CDR3 covers 15 residues. The CDR3 sequence is CASSRLAGGYNEQFF. DNA for the CDR3: TGCGCCAGCAGCCGACTAGCGGGGGGATACAATGAGCAGTTCTTC.